These 9 T cell receptor beta chains came from one sample sequenced in a study of T cells in Graves' hyperthyroidism and ophthalmopathy. RNA transcripts served as the template for amplifying TCR beta CDR3 regions. Researchers ran a first-round RT-PCR on the TCR CDR3 using the HTBI primer set. MiXCR, applied by TCRdb to the multiplex PCR reads, yields one record per CDR3 protein. The sample records about 640,000 distinct CDR3 sequences, about a fifth being singletons. The sequenced sample was blood. These receptors originate from a man aged 30 to 45 with Graves' ophthalmopathy.

The rearrangement links TRBV7-9 to TRBJ2-5, with D unresolved. This CDR3 has 13 amino acids. V was trimmed by 5 bases and J by 3 bases, leaving 10 bases between them. Germline V lookup: CDR1 SEHNR, CDR2 FQNEAQ (reference sequence). CDR3 sequence: CASSARHEETQYF. The CDR3, as DNA: TGTGCCAGCAGCGCCCGACACGAAGAGACCCAGTACTTC.

This clonotype was found many times. The V call is TRBV7-9, the J call TRBJ2-3; 12 bases map to TRBD2. The CDR3 loop spans 16 amino acids. V was clipped by 3 bases and J by 6 bases; unmatched bases: 7. The germline CDR1 and CDR2 sequences are SEHNR and FQNEAQ (reference sequence). CDR3 in amino acids: CASSLASGRAPDTQYF. The DNA for the CDR3 is TGTGCCAGCAGCTTGGCTAGCGGGAGGGCCCCCGATACGCAGTATTTT.

Concerning this clonotype itself: Since a much larger clone is just one base distant, this may be a read error. This chain links TRBV28 with TRBJ2-7, with D possibly TRBD2 on 5 matching bases. Trimming cost V 3 bases and J 7 bases, with 16 bases left between them. Germline values: CDR1 MDHEN, CDR2 SYDVKM. This CDR3 is built from 14 residues. The CDR3 sequence: CASSFAGGPGEQYF. CDR3 in DNA: TGTGCCAGCAGTTTCGCGGGCGGCCCCGGAGAGCAGTACTTC.

This clonotype was detected only a few times. This chain connects TRBV15 to TRBJ2-7; weak D call: TRBD1 (6 bases). Trimming took 1 base from V and 2 from J, leaving 9 bases between them. This CDR3 region has 14 residues. Germline-derived CDR1 and CDR2 are LNHNV and YYDKDF (reference sequence). CDR3 protein: CATSRGTATYEQYF. CDR3 sequence (DNA): TGTGCCACCAGCAGAGGGACAGCTACCTACGAGCAGTACTTC.

The chain has TRBV20-1 and TRBJ1-1; no clear D gene. Germline assignment: CDR1 DFQATT and CDR2 SNEGSKA (reference sequence). This CDR3 region has 12 residues. The V end lost 4 bases, the J end lost 5 bases, and 11 bases lay between the germline ends. CDR3 nucleotides: TGCAGTGCTAATCTACCATCAACTGAAGCTTTCTTT. Its protein product is CSANLPSTEAFF.

This clonotype has at least ten counts. This chain joins TRBV12-3 or TRBV12-4 and TRBJ2-5; the D gene is possibly TRBD2 (5 bases). This CDR3 spans 13 amino acids. Trimming removed 9 bases from V and 4 bases from J, with 15 bases in between. The CDR3 nucleotides are TGTGCCAGTGGGCTCGGGATAGGAGAGACCCAGTACTTC. Protein product: CASGLGIGETQYF.

This chain connects TRBV6-5 to TRBJ2-1; TRBD1 agrees at 10 bases. After removal of 4 bases from V and 7 bases from J, the junction contained 7 bases not matched to a gene. The CDR3 totals 15 residues. Germline CDR1 and CDR2: MNHEY and SVGAGI. CDR3 sequence reads: CASSLLGQGRNEQFF. The CDR3, as DNA: TGTGCCAGCAGTTTATTGGGACAGGGGAGGAATGAGCAGTTCTTC.

This clonotype was observed at least ten times. This rearrangement joins TRBV9 to TRBJ2-7; 12 bases align to TRBD2. CDR3 length equals 15 residues. CDR1 and CDR2 (germline): SGDLS, YYNGEE. After removal of 3 bases from V and 4 bases from J, the junction contained 5 bases not matched to a gene. CDR3 amino acids: CASSDGTSGHYEQYF. The CDR3 DNA reads TGTGCCAGCAGCGATGGGACTAGCGGGCATTACGAGCAGTACTTC. Based on the CDR3 plus reference TRBV9 and TRBJ2-7, the full variable domain is DSGVTQTPKHLITATGQRVTLRCSPRSGDLSVYWYQQSLDQGLQFLIQYYNGEERAKGNILERFSAQQFPDLHSELNLSSLELGDSALYFCASSDGTSGHYEQYFGPGTRLTVT.

This clonotype was counted only a few times. The rearrangement links TRBV9 to TRBJ2-5, with D possibly matching TRBD2 (5 bases). Germline V gives CDR1 SGDLS, CDR2 YYNGEE. V was clipped by 0 bases and J by 0 bases, with 12 bases between them. The CDR3 runs 16 residues. CDR3 coding DNA: TGTGCCAGCAGCGTAGGCGGTCAGCGGAACCAAGAGACCCAGTACTTC. Its protein is CASSVGGQRNQETQYF.